Listed below are T cell receptor beta chains from one sample, sequenced in a study of cytomegalovirus exposure and HLA in healthy donors. Sequencing used immunoSEQ multiplex PCR; TCRdb keeps in-frame clones, though not all of them. This sample yields about 190,000 clones, of which around 84% are seen a single time; roughly 3.6% belongs to the top ten. Sequences were obtained from PBMCs. All receptors come from a man aged 40-49 years in good health and CMV-seropositive. Both conserved end residues are part of each CDR3. The D gene is left open where the match is weak.

length	V	J	D	CDR3
15	TRBV14	TRBJ2-3	NA	CASSPRGFPTDTQYF
16	TRBV15	TRBJ2-5	TRBD2	CATSRGTSGGEETQYF
14	TRBV5-6	TRBJ2-2	TRBD2	CASTLAGAGGELFF
14	TRBV7-9	TRBJ2-5	TRBD2	CASSLVIGRETQYF
17	TRBV9	TRBJ2-7	TRBD2	CASSSGTSGRYSYEQYF
18	TRBV21-1	TRBJ2-7	NA	CASRLGQGASGSSYEQYF
14	TRBV6-6	TRBJ2-7	TRBD2	CASSSLAGWDEQYF
18	TRBV4-2	TRBJ2-3	TRBD2	CASSQDRGLAGITDTQYF
14	TRBV6-1	TRBJ2-6	NA	CASTIGSGANVLTF
15	TRBV19	TRBJ2-7	NA	CASSIDGQRTYEQYF
15	TRBV19	TRBJ1-6	NA	CASSIARTTGGPLHF
15	TRBV2	TRBJ2-7	NA	CASSAGAPEPYEQYF
13	TRBV6-1	TRBJ2-7	TRBD1	CASTDRVPAEQYF